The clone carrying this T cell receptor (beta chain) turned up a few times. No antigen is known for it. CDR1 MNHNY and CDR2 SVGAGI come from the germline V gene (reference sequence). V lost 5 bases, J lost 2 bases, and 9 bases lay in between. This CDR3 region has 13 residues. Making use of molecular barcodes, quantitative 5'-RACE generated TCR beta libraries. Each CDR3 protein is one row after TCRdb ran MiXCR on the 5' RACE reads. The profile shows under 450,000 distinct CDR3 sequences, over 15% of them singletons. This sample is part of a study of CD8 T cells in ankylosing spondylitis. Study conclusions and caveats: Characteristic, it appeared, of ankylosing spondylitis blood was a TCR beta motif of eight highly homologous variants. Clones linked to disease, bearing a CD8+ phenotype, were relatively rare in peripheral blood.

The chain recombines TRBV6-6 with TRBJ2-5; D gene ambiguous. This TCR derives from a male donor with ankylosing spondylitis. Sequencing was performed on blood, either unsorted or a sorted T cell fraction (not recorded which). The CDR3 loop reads CASSGEGQETQYF. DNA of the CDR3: TGTGCCAGCAGTGGCGAAGGGCAAGAGACCCAGTACTTC.